The sequence of this TCR beta chain was determined in a study of T cell responses to AZD1222 COVID-19 vaccine. General observations from the study: Among those given AZD1222, only 6 or 7 were seropositive at baseline. Vaccination with two AZD1222 doses was followed by a rise in Spike-specific TCR breadth and depth. A mostly white British donor set with more females was recruited, and clonal diversity was possibly underestimated. Spike-wide vaccine-associated CD4 TCRs dominated at 160-218 and 743-854.

Turning to this clone: Its antigen remains unidentified.

Here immunoSEQ multiplex PCR was the method, and the copy in TCRdb shows in-frame clones only, minus some. Of 150,000 to 200,000 clones listed, 85% to 90% are singletons. The receptor was isolated from an adult in good health. The sample in question was peripheral blood, obtained on day 0 of AZD1222 vaccination.

CDR3 amino acids: CAWSSAGGYAVQFF. CDR3 bases: TGTGCCTGGAGCTCAGCGGGGGGTTACGCTGTGCAGTTCTTC. V and J are TRBV30 and TRBJ2-1; 9 bases agree with TRBD2. The CDR3 totals 14 residues. Germline assignment: CDR1 GTSNPN and CDR2 SVGIG (reference sequence). Losses at the gene ends were 3 bases for V and 12 bases for J; bases not matched to a gene: 12. Full variable domain (rest looked up from reference TRBV30 and TRBJ2-1): SQTIHQWPATLVQPVGSPLSLECTVEGTSNPNLYWYRQAAGRGLQLLFYSVGIGQISSEVPQNLSASRPQDRQFILSSKKLLLSDSGFYLCAWSSAGGYAVQFFGPGTRLTVL.